The 21 T cell receptor beta chains reported below all come from one sample, sequenced in a study of cytomegalovirus exposure and HLA in healthy donors. PCR primers comprised 60 Vbeta and 13 Jbeta primers. Sequencing was performed with immunoSEQ multiplex PCR; in TCRdb, only in-frame clones are kept and a portion is missing. The sample lists about 160,000 clones, 70% to 80% occurring once. Material for sequencing was PBMCs. The receptors shown here come from a young man in good health and CMV-seropositive.

This chain connects TRBV7-9 to TRBJ2-7, with D maybe TRBD1 (5 bases). Germline V gene data show CDR1 as SEHNR and CDR2 as FQNEAQ (reference sequence). The length of the CDR3 is 14 residues. Trimming cost V 3 bases and J 2 bases, with 11 bases left between them. CDR3: CASSFDSDTYEQYF. CDR3 nucleotides: TGTGCCAGCAGCTTTGACAGCGATACCTACGAGCAGTACTTC.

The V gene is TRBV5-1, the J gene TRBJ2-2; 12 bases line up with TRBD1. CDR1 is SGHRS and CDR2 is YFSETQ in the germline V gene. This CDR3 has 15 amino acids. V was pared by 3 bases and J by 5 bases, with 2 bases of the junction left unmatched. The CDR3 reads CASSWGQGATGELFF. CDR3 sequence (DNA): TGCGCCAGCAGCTGGGGACAGGGGGCAACCGGGGAGCTGTTTTTT.

This chain links TRBV6-1 with TRBJ1-2; D gene ambiguous. In germline, CDR1 is MNHNS, CDR2 SASEGT. CDR3 length: 14 residues. V was pared by 5 bases and J by 6 bases, with 16 bases between. CDR3 in DNA: TGTGCCAGCAGTCCTAACACGGAGGCCCATGGCTACACCTTC. Encoded protein: CASSPNTEAHGYTF.

V and J are TRBV5-1 and TRBJ2-2; a weak D match, TRBD2 (7 bases). The CDR3 is made up of 16 amino acids. Germline CDR1 reads SGHRS; CDR2 reads YFSETQ. V was clipped by 0 bases and J by 3 bases, with 12 bases between them. The CDR3 region is CASSLVGGRDTGELFF. The CDR3 coding sequence is TGCGCCAGCAGCTTGGTGGGGGGGCGAGACACCGGGGAGCTGTTTTTT.

The J gene is TRBJ1-1, the V gene TRBV5-4; D unclear. V was trimmed by 3 bases and J by 4 bases, leaving 19 bases between them. From germline, CDR1 is SGHNT and CDR2 YYREEE (reference sequence). The CDR3 totals 16 residues. The CDR3 loop reads CASSSNCLPRCTEAFF. The CDR3 nucleotides read TGTGCCAGCAGCTCCAATTGCCTCCCTCGGTGCACTGAAGCTTTCTTT.

This clone was detected only a few times. The chain uses TRBV30 and TRBJ2-7, with TRBD2 as a possible D gene (6 bases). Trimming removed 1 base from V and 5 bases from J, with 18 bases in between. The CDR3 sequence is 15 residues long. Germline V lookup: CDR1 GTSNPN, CDR2 SVGIG (reference sequence). In DNA, the CDR3 is TGTGCCTGGAGTGCAGTTGGGCGGGATTTCGACGAGCAGTACTTC. Its translation: CAWSAVGRDFDEQYF.

The chain carries TRBV27 and TRBJ2-1, with 12 bases that match TRBD2. CDR1 is MNHEY and CDR2 is SMNVEV in the germline V gene (reference sequence). This CDR3 is built from 15 residues. V lost 0 bases, J lost 8 bases, and 2 bases stayed unmatched. CDR3 nucleotides: TGTGCCAGCAGTTTATCTCCTAGCGGGAGGGATGAGCAGTTCTTC. It is translated as CASSLSPSGRDEQFF.

The V and J genes are TRBV15 and TRBJ2-4; no reliable D call. In germline, CDR1 is LNHNV, CDR2 YYDKDF (reference sequence). V was trimmed by 5 bases and J by 7 bases, leaving 9 bases between them. The CDR3 extends over 12 amino acids. The DNA of the CDR3 is TGTGCCACCAGCGGCCCATGGAACATTCAGTACTTC. Amino acid sequence: CATSGPWNIQYF.

The chain carries TRBV10-2 and TRBJ1-2; TRBD1 is a possible D gene (5 bases). The germline CDR1 and CDR2 sequences are WSHSY and SAAADI. V lost 8 bases to trimming and J lost 5 bases, with 21 bases between them. This CDR3 contains 15 residues. The CDR3 here is CASRILGGLEYGYTF. The CDR3 region has the DNA TGCGCCAGCCGTATACTGGGGGGGTTAGAGTATGGCTACACCTTC.

The V call is TRBV2, the J call TRBJ2-1; TRBD2 matches at 8 bases. After removal of 7 bases from V and 4 bases from J, the junction contained 9 bases not matched to a gene. The CDR3 covers 15 residues. Germline lookup yields CDR1 SNHLY and CDR2 FYNNEI. CDR3 nucleotide sequence: TGTGCCAGCAATGGAGCGGGAGTGAGGTACAATGAGCAGTTCTTC. Translated: CASNGAGVRYNEQFF.

V and J are TRBV29-1 and TRBJ2-7; D not resolved. Germline lookup yields CDR1 SQVTM and CDR2 ANQGSEA. The CDR3 runs to 12 residues. V was trimmed by 4 bases and J by 2 bases, leaving 9 bases between them. CDR3 sequence reads: CSVGGGTYEQYF. CDR3 bases: TGCAGCGTTGGTGGCGGAACCTACGAGCAGTACTTC.

This clone was observed once. The chain couples TRBV10-2 to TRBJ2-1; TRBD2 might be the D (7 bases). CDR1 is WSHSY and CDR2 is SAAADI in the germline V gene. V lost 8 bases and J lost 6, with 17 bases in between. This CDR3 contains 14 residues. The CDR3 DNA follows: TGCGCCAGCGAGACTAGTGGGGGGGCCAATGAGCAGTTCTTC. Translating gives CASETSGGANEQFF.

This sequence joins TRBV29-1 and TRBJ1-4; tentative D call: TRBD1 (6 bases). V gave up 7 bases and J gave up 8 bases, with 20 bases separating them. CDR1 and CDR2 from the germline V gene are SQVTM and ANQGSEA. The CDR3 runs 14 residues. Written as DNA, the CDR3 is TGCAGCGCTACATCGGGGGGCCAAGGAGAAAAACTGTTTTTT. Translation gives CSATSGGQGEKLFF.

The V and J genes are TRBV4-1 and TRBJ1-1; 10 bases line up with TRBD1. The germline V gene encodes CDR1 MGHRA and CDR2 YSYEKL. Losses at the gene ends were 3 bases for V and 9 bases for J; bases not matched to a gene: 7. There are 14 residues in the CDR3. CDR3 in DNA: TGCGCCAGCAGCCAGCGACAGGGGGCTGAAAAAGCTTTCTTT. The encoded protein is CASSQRQGAEKAFF.

The chain employs TRBV10-2 and TRBJ1-2; D gene unclear. V was trimmed by 2 bases and J by 2 bases, leaving 12 bases between them. Per germline, CDR1 WSHSY and CDR2 SAAADI. This CDR3 has 15 residues. The CDR3 loop is CASSESVAKNYGYTF. The CDR3 nucleotides read TGCGCCAGCAGTGAGAGCGTAGCTAAGAACTATGGCTACACCTTC.

The chain carries TRBV12-2 and TRBJ1-5; no check of the table's D call, TRBD1, against the DNA was made. TRBV12-2 has pseudogene status. This CDR3 is 19 amino acids long. The CDR3 reads CASRLEGHQGPLGNQPQHF. DNA for the CDR3: TGTGCAAGTCGCTTAGAGGGGCACCAGGGGCCTCTAGGGAATCAGCCCCAGCATTTT.

In this sample, this clone turned up a few times. The rearrangement joins TRBV13 to TRBJ1-5; D remains unclear. The V and J ends lost 5 bases and 1 base respectively, with 9 bases between them. This CDR3 spans 14 amino acids. The germline V gene has CDR1 PRHDT and CDR2 FYEKMQ (reference sequence). The CDR3 coding sequence is TGTGCCAGCAGCGAGGGCAGGAGCAATCAGCCCCAGCATTTT. Protein product: CASSEGRSNQPQHF.

In DNA form, the CDR3 reads TGTGCCAGCAGCCAGTCACTAGCGGGACTCGACAATGAGCAGTTCTTC. Its protein product is CASSQSLAGLDNEQFF. The chain carries TRBV4-2 and TRBJ2-1, with 10 nucleotides matching TRBD2. V trimming: 3 bases; J trimming: 5 bases; junction bases outside the gene matches: 7. The CDR3 spans 16 residues. Germline CDR1 and CDR2: LGHNA and YNFKEQ.

The chain carries TRBV11-2 and TRBJ2-7, with D possibly being TRBD2 (6 bases). V was trimmed by 5 bases and J by 2 bases, leaving 13 bases between them. The germline V gene encodes CDR1 SGHAT and CDR2 FQNNGV. The CDR3 sequence is 14 residues long. The CDR3 region has the DNA TGTGCCAGCAGCATGGGACTTCTCGCCTACGAGCAGTACTTC. Amino acids: CASSMGLLAYEQYF.

The chain couples TRBV6-5 to TRBJ2-2; tentatively, D is TRBD1 (5 bases). The V gene lost 0 bases and the J gene lost 6 bases, with 5 bases spanning the gap. The germline gives CDR1 MNHEY, CDR2 SVGAGI. This CDR3 has 13 amino acids. The CDR3 bases are TGTGCCAGCAGTTACTCACAGGCCGGGGAGCTGTTTTTT. Protein sequence: CASSYSQAGELFF.

V is TRBV7-2 and J is TRBJ2-2; 7 bases fit TRBD2. This CDR3 is built from 15 residues. Trimming took 1 base from V and 4 from J; bases not matched to a gene: 3. The V gene's germline CDR1 is SGHTA and CDR2 FQGNSA. CDR3 amino acids: CASSLVSSGTGELFF. CDR3 in DNA: TGTGCCAGCAGCTTAGTGTCTAGCGGCACCGGGGAGCTGTTTTTT.